Listed below are T cell receptor beta chains from one sample, sequenced in a study of T cells in localized non-small cell lung cancer. Method: immunoSEQ multiplex PCR; TCRdb's copy keeps in-frame clones and lacks some. This repertoire shows 2,000 to 3,000 clones, under 30% found once; its top ten account for roughly 6%. Material: lung tumor tissue, obtained before any cancer treatment. These receptors were collected from a woman aged 40-75 years with stage I lung adenocarcinoma. Both conserved end residues are part of each CDR3. The D gene is left open where the match is weak.

d_gene,j_gene,v_gene,CDR3aa
-,TRBJ2-7,TRBV11-3,CASSNGVQSSGEQYF
TRBD2,TRBJ2-7,TRBV18,CASSPILRFGSGSLREQYF
-,TRBJ1-4,TRBV30,CAWRIKGRTTNEKLFF
-,TRBJ2-1,TRBV19,CASSTLAAYHNEQFF
TRBD2,TRBJ2-5,TRBV19,CASSISGGVLETQYF
-,TRBJ2-7,TRBV11-3,CASSLELQTYEQYF
-,TRBJ2-3,TRBV11-3,CASSGWGGLKDTQYF
-,TRBJ2-3,TRBV6-8,CASSYVGTDTQYF
-,TRBJ1-1,TRBV29-1,CSVEVAGVEGSFF
-,TRBJ2-1,TRBV7-6,CASSPGAGRISSSYNEQFF
-,TRBJ2-5,TRBV28,CASSLRTRQETQYF
-,TRBJ1-3,TRBV6-8,CASSLDGWGGATIYF
TRBD2,TRBJ2-3,TRBV19,CASSIGPTSGSRWDTQYF
-,TRBJ2-5,TRBV18,CASSPRIVTPYQETQYF
TRBD2,TRBJ2-1,TRBV29-1,CSARGPGGRDNEQFF
-,TRBJ2-1,TRBV15,CATSRELGGHEQFF
-,TRBJ2-5,TRBV30,CAWSVQVQETQYF
-,TRBJ2-5,TRBV11-3,CASSLMGGEGETQYF
-,TRBJ2-2,TRBV6-8,CASRSRRGGELFF
-,TRBJ2-7,TRBV9,CASSTGSFHEQYF
TRBD1,TRBJ2-7,TRBV6-8,CASSRGQVPYEQYF
-,TRBJ2-1,TRBV30,CAWTLSSAQGQFF
-,TRBJ2-5,TRBV10-2,CASRPGFAGGETQYF
TRBD1,TRBJ2-1,TRBV11-3,CASSLDRGMNEQFF